This T cell receptor (beta chain) emerged from a study of blood T cell repertoires in COVID-19 (TCRdb year 2020). As for the study more broadly: Samples from collaborators originated in the United States, Italy and Spain and spanned both the acute and convalescent phases of COVID-19. The prospective study material was composed of cDNA or gDNA derived from T cells, B-cell-depleted T cells, or PBMCs. Deeply sampled blood TCRbeta repertoires from subjects exposed to, actively infected with, or recovered from COVID-19 were included in the dataset. The repertoires were released in a freely available public database meant as a resource for research on the immune response to SARS-CoV-2. The samples were drawn from the first 160 participants of the ongoing ImmuneRACE study and from 950 to 1,500 subjects provided by 6 global collaborators. The sample metadata nearly always contained a de-identified subject ID, COVID-19 status, age in years and sex. Where HLA class I and class II types were available, the types were taken from metadata supplied by the sample provider, not from assay-based typing. Results and caveats for the whole study, not just this receptor: How much clinical and demographic metadata was included differed by source and by participant, and the metadata was provided uncurated.

In the case of this clone: Its specific antigen is unknown. The input lacks base qualities; no much larger clone sits a single base away.

At the junction V is shortened by 4 bases and J by 7 bases; bases outside the gene matches: 4. From the cysteine through the phenylalanine, the CDR3 covers 13 amino acids. Kept here is only the CDR3 DNA, which spans 39 bases and is read in frame from base 1. The germline V gene (reference sequence) provides CDR1 SGHKS and CDR2 YYEKEE. The immunoSEQ Assay, a bias-controlled multiplex PCR, was used to amplify TCRbeta CDR3 regions from genomic DNA. In the authors' own workflow: The number of nucleated cells in each sample was estimated by amplification of reference gene primers within the assay. To quantify the absolute abundance of each unique TCRbeta CDR3 rearrangement, sequence reads were collapsed and filtered. For each sample, productive Simpson clonality was calculated as the square root of Simpson's diversity index across productive rearrangements. Here the immuneACCESS table is served through TCRdb, limited to in-frame sequences with V and J called. Missing clones are a known gap in these copies; in checked studies unresolved V genes cover under half, and the rest lacks a known reason. The V and J calls and the clone size are those of that table, but D and trimming were determined from the DNA. The sample includes fewer than 85,000 clones, with about 88% observed a single time. Jointly, the top ten make up around 9% of the sample.

Whole blood was collected in K2EDTA tubes by collaborating institutions according to the institutions' own protocols. Collaborator samples were shipped for TCRbeta analysis as frozen whole blood, isolated PBMCs, or DNA extracted from either sample type. The clonotype comes from a human donor in a cohort sampled during active COVID-19. The specimen sequenced was peripheral blood. The V and J segments used are TRBV5-5 and TRBJ1-2, with 10 middle bases fitting TRBD1. The sequenced DNA is TGTGCCAGCAGCCAGACAGGGGGCGGTGGCTACACCTTC. This codes for CASSQTGGGGYTF.